This is a list of T cell receptor beta chains from one sample in a study of TIL therapy for anti-PD-1-resistant metastatic lung cancer. Method: immunoSEQ multiplex PCR; TCRdb's copy keeps in-frame clones and lacks some. Found here are under 100,000 clones, under 70% of them singletons; the top ten hold roughly 11%. The material sequenced was tumor tissue, taken at baseline. The receptors were sampled from a person aged 25 to 80 with non-small cell lung cancer. CDR3s include the opening cysteine and the closing phenylalanine or tryptophan. The D gene is left open where the match is weak. Part of the rows lack a size; the others show once, few, many or a class for expanded clones.

d_call: TRBD2; clone_size: once; j_call: TRBJ2-3; v_call: TRBV5-1; cdr3_nt: TGCGCCAGCGGGCTAGCGGGGAGCACAGATACGCAGTATTTT; cdr3_aa: CASGLAGSTDTQYF
d_call: NA; clone_size: NA; j_call: TRBJ2-5; v_call: TRBV6-1; cdr3_nt: TGTGCCAGCAGTGAAGCAGGAGTTCTGCAGACCCAGTACTTC; cdr3_aa: CASSEAGVLQTQYF
d_call: TRBD2; clone_size: NA; j_call: TRBJ2-3; v_call: TRBV23-1; cdr3_nt: TGCGCCAGCCCCTTGCGGGGGGCAGGAGATACGCAGTATTTT; cdr3_aa: CASPLRGAGDTQYF
d_call: NA; clone_size: NA; j_call: TRBJ1-1; v_call: TRBV5-6; cdr3_nt: TGTGCCAGCAGCTTGGACTTGAGAACTGAAGCTTTCTTT; cdr3_aa: CASSLDLRTEAFF
d_call: TRBD1; clone_size: NA; j_call: TRBJ2-3; v_call: TRBV24-1; cdr3_nt: TGTGCCACCAGTGATTTCGGAGGACAGGGGCGCACAGATACGCAGTATTTT; cdr3_aa: CATSDFGGQGRTDTQYF
d_call: NA; clone_size: NA; j_call: TRBJ2-3; v_call: TRBV18; cdr3_nt: TGTGCCAGCTCACCAGGTACCAACAGGGATCACCCGATTTGGGGCACAGATACGCAGTATTTT; cdr3_aa: CASSPGTNRDHPIWGTDTQYF
d_call: NA; clone_size: many; j_call: TRBJ1-5; v_call: TRBV5-1; cdr3_nt: TGCGCCAGCAGCTTGTCGCCAGATAGCAATCAGCCCCAGCATTTT; cdr3_aa: CASSLSPDSNQPQHF
d_call: NA; clone_size: NA; j_call: TRBJ1-5; v_call: TRBV9; cdr3_nt: TGTGCCAGCAGCGTAGCCAGGGCGAATCAGCCCCAGCATTTT; cdr3_aa: CASSVARANQPQHF
d_call: TRBD1; clone_size: few; j_call: TRBJ1-1; v_call: TRBV18; cdr3_nt: TGTGCCAGCTCATCCCCGGGACAGGGGAACACTGAAGCTTTCTTT; cdr3_aa: CASSSPGQGNTEAFF
d_call: NA; clone_size: NA; j_call: TRBJ2-3; v_call: TRBV7-3; cdr3_nt: TGTGCCAGTTCGACAGGCGGTGTTGATACGCAGTATTTT; cdr3_aa: CASSTGGVDTQYF
d_call: NA; clone_size: few; j_call: TRBJ1-3; v_call: TRBV30; cdr3_nt: TGTGCCTGGAGTCTAGGGGCTGGAAACACCATATATTTT; cdr3_aa: CAWSLGAGNTIYF
d_call: NA; clone_size: NA; j_call: TRBJ2-1; v_call: TRBV6-1; cdr3_nt: TGTGCCAGCAGTGAAACCTTGCGGGCCGATACCTACAATGAGCAGTTCTTC; cdr3_aa: CASSETLRADTYNEQFF
d_call: NA; clone_size: NA; j_call: TRBJ1-4; v_call: TRBV29-1; cdr3_nt: TGCAGCGTTTTGGGGCTTAATGAAAAACTGTTTTTT; cdr3_aa: CSVLGLNEKLFF
d_call: TRBD1; clone_size: NA; j_call: TRBJ1-3; v_call: TRBV27; cdr3_nt: TGTGCCAGCAGGCAGACAGGGACTGGAAACACCATATATTTT; cdr3_aa: CASRQTGTGNTIYF
d_call: NA; clone_size: NA; j_call: TRBJ2-3; v_call: TRBV4-3; cdr3_nt: TGCGCCAGCAGCCAAGATCGAGGGGTCCCAGATACGCAGTATTTT; cdr3_aa: CASSQDRGVPDTQYF
d_call: NA; clone_size: few; j_call: TRBJ2-2; v_call: TRBV11-3; cdr3_nt: TGTGCCAGCAGCTTAAAACTACCCCTGGGGCCGAACACCGGGGAGCTGTTTTTT; cdr3_aa: CASSLKLPLGPNTGELFF
d_call: TRBD2; clone_size: NA; j_call: TRBJ2-2; v_call: TRBV4-2; cdr3_nt: TGTGCCAGCAGCCAAGTGCGGTTAGCTAGCGGGGGGAACACCGGGGAGCTGTTTTTT; cdr3_aa: CASSQVRLASGGNTGELFF
d_call: TRBD1; clone_size: NA; j_call: TRBJ1-2; v_call: TRBV4-2; cdr3_nt: TGTGCCAGCAGCCAAGATCGGACAGGGTATGGCTACACCTTC; cdr3_aa: CASSQDRTGYGYTF
d_call: TRBD1; clone_size: few; j_call: TRBJ1-1; v_call: TRBV7-9; cdr3_nt: TGTGCCAGCAACCGGGACAGGATAAGTGAAGCTTTCTTT; cdr3_aa: CASNRDRISEAFF
d_call: NA; clone_size: NA; j_call: TRBJ1-2; v_call: TRBV6-6; cdr3_nt: TGTGCCAGCAGTCTCACTGCTAACTATGGCTACACCTTC; cdr3_aa: CASSLTANYGYTF
d_call: NA; clone_size: NA; j_call: TRBJ2-7; v_call: TRBV15; cdr3_nt: TGTGCCACCAGCAGATTCAGGGACTACGAGCAGTACTTC; cdr3_aa: CATSRFRDYEQYF